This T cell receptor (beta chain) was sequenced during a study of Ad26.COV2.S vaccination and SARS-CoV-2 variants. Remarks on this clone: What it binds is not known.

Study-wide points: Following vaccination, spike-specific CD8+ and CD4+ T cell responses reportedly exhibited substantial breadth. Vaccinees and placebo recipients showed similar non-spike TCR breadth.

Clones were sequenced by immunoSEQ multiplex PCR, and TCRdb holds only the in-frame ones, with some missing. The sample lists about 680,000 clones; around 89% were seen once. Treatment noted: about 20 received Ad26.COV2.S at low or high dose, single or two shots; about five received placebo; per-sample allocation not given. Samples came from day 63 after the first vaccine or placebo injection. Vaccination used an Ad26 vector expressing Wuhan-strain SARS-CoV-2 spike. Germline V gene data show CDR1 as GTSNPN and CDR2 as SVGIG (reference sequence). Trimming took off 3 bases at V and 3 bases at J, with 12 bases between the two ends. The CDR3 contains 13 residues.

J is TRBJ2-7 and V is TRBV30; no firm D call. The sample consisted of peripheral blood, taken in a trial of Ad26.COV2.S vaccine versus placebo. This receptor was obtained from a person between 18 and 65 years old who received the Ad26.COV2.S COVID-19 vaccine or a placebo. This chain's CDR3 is CAWRATGRYEQYF. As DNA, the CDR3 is TGTGCCTGGAGAGCGACCGGGCGCTACGAGCAGTACTTC.